Each of the 32 T cell receptor beta chains below was sequenced from the same sample in a study of T and B cells in COVID-19 patients. TRB rearrangements were amplified by multiplex PCR with BIOMED2 TRB-A/B primers. TCRdb ran MiXCR on the multiplex PCR reads and lists one entry per CDR3 protein. The sample consists of around 11,000 distinct CDR3 sequences, around 31% of them appearing once. Blood genomic DNA input for TRB amplification was 250-500 ng. The sample comprised blood. The receptors originated from a human donor with active COVID-19.

The chain recombines TRBV5-4 with TRBJ1-1; D is undetermined. The CDR3 consists of 15 residues. The germline V gene has CDR1 SGHNT and CDR2 YYREEE (reference sequence). V was shortened by 4 bases and J by 1 base, with 14 bases between the two germline ends. The DNA for the CDR3 is TGTGCCAGCAGCCGAGCCGGGCGGACGAACACTGAAGCTTTCTTT. Protein: CASSRAGRTNTEAFF.

This chain links TRBV27 with TRBJ2-7; 8 positions match TRBD1. After removal of 6 bases from V and 5 bases from J, the junction contained 9 bases not matched to a gene. Germline V gives CDR1 MNHEY, CDR2 SMNVEV (reference sequence). The CDR3 runs 14 residues. DNA of the CDR3: TGTGCCAGCAGAGCGACAGGGGCCACAGACGAGCAGTACTTC. Residues: CASRATGATDEQYF.

The sample holds one count of this clonotype. A clone one base away is much larger, so this may be a read error. This rearrangement joins TRBV6-2 or TRBV6-3 to TRBJ2-2; D may be TRBD2 (5 bases). Trimming left V 6 bases short and J 1 base short, with 12 bases between. This CDR3 has 15 amino acids. CDR1 MNHEY and CDR2 SVGEGT come from the germline V gene. The CDR3 bases are TGTGCCAGCAGGTTTCTCGGAGGGAACACCGGGGAGCTGTTTTTT. It translates to CASRFLGGNTGELFF.

The gene calls are TRBV20-1 and TRBJ2-1, with D perhaps TRBD1 or TRBD2 (6 bases each). V lost 1 base, J lost 9 bases, and 19 bases lay in between. The germline gives CDR1 DFQATT, CDR2 SNEGSKA (reference sequence). The length of the CDR3 is 15 residues. CDR3 sequence reads: CSARVGRTVTIEQFF. The CDR3 nucleotides are TGCAGTGCTAGAGTGGGGAGGACAGTTACAATTGAGCAGTTCTTC.

The gene calls are TRBV18 and TRBJ1-2; TRBD1 agrees at 8 bases. The V and J ends lost 3 bases and 4 bases, in that order; junction bases with no gene match: 7. Germline loops: CDR1 KGHSH, CDR2 LQKENI. The CDR3 has 15 amino acids. The CDR3 DNA reads TGTGCCAGCTCACCCCAGGGGGCAGGGGCCTATGGCTACACCTTC. Translation gives CASSPQGAGAYGYTF.

The chain carries TRBV5-1 and TRBJ2-3; tentatively, D is TRBD1 (6 bases). The CDR3 runs to 13 residues. CDR1 and CDR2 (germline): SGHRS, YFSETQ. The germline V and J ends were trimmed by 9 bases and 1 base, with 12 bases remaining between them. CDR3 residues: CATSGVGTDTQYF. The CDR3 DNA reads as TGCGCCACTTCAGGGGTCGGCACAGATACGCAGTATTTT.

CDR3 sequence (DNA): TGTGCCAGCAGTCCCGGACAGGGGGGGAGGAACAATGAGCAGTTCTTC. Translated, it gives CASSPGQGGRNNEQFF. This chain links TRBV27 with TRBJ2-1, with TRBD1 matching over 10 bases. V dropped 5 bases and J dropped 5; count of bases not matched to a gene: 9. This CDR3 region has 16 residues. Germline-derived CDR1 and CDR2 are MNHEY and SMNVEV (reference sequence).

V usage is TRBV7-9 and J usage is TRBJ2-5; D is possibly TRBD1 or TRBD2 (5 bases each). Germline CDR1 SEHNR, CDR2 FQNEAQ (reference sequence). V was cut by 6 bases and J by 5 bases, with 22 bases left in between. CDR3 length equals 16 residues. The CDR3 spells CASRTDRGQRYETQYF. The CDR3 DNA sequence: TGTGCCAGCAGGACTGACCGGGGCCAGCGGTACGAGACCCAGTACTTC. The full variable domain, rest sourced from reference TRBV7-9 and TRBJ2-5, is DTGVSQNPRHKITKRGQNVTFRCDPISEHNRLYWYRQTLGQGPEFLTYFQNEAQLEKSRLLSDRFSAERPKGSFSTLEIQRTEQGDSAMYLCASRTDRGQRYETQYFGPGTRLLVL.

This clonotype was found a few times. CDR3 amino acids: CSAREGADDQPQHF. The CDR3 DNA reads as TGCAGTGCTAGAGAGGGGGCAGACGATCAGCCCCAGCATTTT. The rearrangement joins TRBV20-1 to TRBJ1-5; the D gene is possibly TRBD1 (6 bases). The V end was cut by 0 bases, the J end by 5 bases, with 11 bases between. This CDR3 spans 14 amino acids. Germline-derived CDR1 and CDR2 are DFQATT and SNEGSKA (reference sequence).

This clonotype is classed as medium-sized (0.01 to 0.1%). V gene TRBV30 combines with J gene TRBJ2-2; TRBD1 matches at 7 bases. V lost 5 bases to trimming and J lost 3 bases; unmatched junction nucleotides: 12. Germline lookup yields CDR1 GTSNPN and CDR2 SVGIG (reference sequence). The CDR3 is 16 residues long. CDR3 amino acids: CAWVTGQARDTGELFF. The CDR3 nucleotides are TGTGCCTGGGTAACCGGACAGGCTAGAGACACCGGGGAGCTGTTTTTT.

The J gene is TRBJ2-1, the V gene TRBV29-1; possibly TRBD1 for D (7 bases). Germline V lookup: CDR1 SQVTM, CDR2 ANQGSEA. V was cut by 7 bases and J by 6 bases, with 16 bases left in between. This CDR3 has 13 residues. The CDR3 loop is CSAAGQYVNEQFF. CDR3 bases: TGCAGCGCCGCGGGACAGTACGTCAATGAGCAGTTCTTC.

The chain uses TRBV19 and TRBJ1-1, with 8 bases lining up with TRBD1. V gave up 8 bases and J gave up 4 bases; unmatched junction bases: 9. The CDR3 extends over 14 amino acids. Germline assignment: CDR1 LNHDA and CDR2 SQIVND (reference sequence). CDR3 bases: TGTGCCAGTCTTCCCCCAGGGGGCGGCACTGAAGCTTTCTTT. This sequence encodes CASLPPGGGTEAFF.

The chain couples TRBV24-1 to TRBJ2-1; D ambiguous. CDR3 size: 13 residues. V was shortened by 0 bases and J by 8 bases, with 7 bases between the two germline ends. CDR1 and CDR2 from the germline V gene are KGHDR and SFDVKD. The chain's CDR3 is CATSDLKGDEQFF. CDR3 sequence (DNA): TGTGCCACCAGTGATTTGAAGGGCGATGAGCAGTTCTTC.

The table lists this clonotype with a few counts. As the CDR3 is not closed by the conserved phenylalanine or tryptophan, this likely results from a read error. It is unclear where the CDR3 begins or ends on the DNA, so no DNA is shown, and the CDR3 is as TCRdb lists it. The chain links TRBV6-1 to TRBJ2-7; the table's D call TRBD1 went unverified against the DNA. Including both end residues, the CDR3 is 13 amino acids long. Germline CDR1 reads MNHNS; CDR2 reads SASEGT. This CDR3 reads CASSLTGVGTGVI.

This chain connects TRBV6-1 to TRBJ1-5, with D perhaps matching TRBD1 (6 bases). CDR1 MNHNS and CDR2 SASEGT come from the germline V gene. The CDR3 covers 15 residues. The V and J ends lost 2 bases and 7 bases respectively, with 15 bases between them. The CDR3 loop is CASSEFGQGRQPQHF. The CDR3 DNA reads TGTGCCAGCAGTGAATTCGGGCAGGGGCGGCAGCCCCAGCATTTT.

The V call is TRBV6-5, the J call TRBJ2-5, with D perhaps matching TRBD1 (6 bases). CDR1 is MNHEY, CDR2 SVGAGI, per germline. This CDR3 has 13 residues. Trimming took off 5 bases at V and 1 base at J, with 8 bases between the two ends. CDR3 sequence: CASSRDTQETQYF. CDR3 bases: TGTGCCAGCAGTCGGGACACCCAAGAGACCCAGTACTTC.

This CDR3 is CASTRAGTGSGELFF. The DNA of the CDR3 is TGTGCCAGCACCCGCGCGGGGACAGGGTCCGGGGAGCTGTTTTTT. This rearrangement joins TRBV6-2 or TRBV6-3 to TRBJ2-2; 9 nucleotides agree with TRBD1. In germline, CDR1 is MNHEY, CDR2 SVGEGT. The CDR3 has 15 residues. V lost 7 bases to trimming and J lost 6 bases; unmatched junction nucleotides: 9.

This clonotype counts as medium-sized. This sequence joins TRBV11-1 and TRBJ2-3; D unresolved. Trimming removed 5 bases at V and 0 bases at J, with 9 bases between. From germline, CDR1 is SGHAT and CDR2 FQDESV (reference sequence). The CDR3 is 14 amino acids. The CDR3 DNA follows: TGTGCCAGCAGCCCCCAGTCTAGCACAGATACGCAGTATTTT. Its translation: CASSPQSSTDTQYF.

This clonotype has just a few counts. CDR3 in amino acids: CSAPGGDMYSPLHF. CDR3 coding DNA: TGCAGTGCGCCAGGGGGCGACATGTATTCACCCCTCCACTTT. The chain is built from TRBV20-1 and TRBJ1-6; 8 nucleotides agree with TRBD1. V trimming: 6 bases; J trimming: 8 bases; junction bases outside the gene matches: 9. Germline lookup yields CDR1 DFQATT and CDR2 SNEGSKA (reference sequence). The CDR3 loop spans 14 amino acids.

The chain combines TRBV7-6 with TRBJ2-3; 10 bases fit TRBD2. The CDR3 is 17 residues long. Germline V gene data show CDR1 as SGHVS and CDR2 as FNYEAQ. The junction had 8 bases not matched to a gene; V was cut back by 2 bases and J by 3 bases. For the CDR3, the DNA is TGTGCCAGCAGCTTACAAAACCCGGGACTAGCGACAGATACGCAGTATTTT. Its protein product is CASSLQNPGLATDTQYF. Full variable domain (remainder filled in from reference TRBV7-6 and TRBJ2-3): GAGVSQSPRYKVTKRGQDVALRCDPISGHVSLYWYRQALGQGPEFLTYFNYEAQQDKSGLPNDRFSAERPEGSISTLTIQRTEQRDSAMYRCASSLQNPGLATDTQYFGPGTRLTVL.

The chain couples TRBV28 to TRBJ2-7; 7 positions agree with TRBD1. Trimming removed 7 bases from V and 1 base from J; junction bases left unmatched: 4. Germline V gives CDR1 MDHEN, CDR2 SYDVKM. The length of the CDR3 is 13 residues. CDR3 DNA sequence: TGTGCCAGCACTCGGGACAGTTCCTACGAGCAGTACTTC. It yields the protein CASTRDSSYEQYF.

In this sample, this clonotype is medium-sized. Here the CDR3 DNA reads TGTGCCAGCAGCTTTATATTTTCGCAGGACGAGCAGTACTTC. Encoded protein: CASSFIFSQDEQYF. This sequence joins TRBV11-1 and TRBJ2-7; D gene ambiguous. Trimming removed 3 bases from V and 5 bases from J, with 14 bases in between. Germline assignment: CDR1 SGHAT and CDR2 FQDESV (reference sequence). The CDR3 runs to 14 residues.

A few counts support this clonotype. The chain combines TRBV6-2 or TRBV6-3 with TRBJ2-1; 8 bases match TRBD2. Unmatched junction bases numbered 9, after V lost 5 bases and J lost 6 bases. The CDR3 length is 15 residues. Germline lookup yields CDR1 MNHEY and CDR2 SVGEGT. The CDR3 nucleotides are TGTGCCAGCAGTATCGGGGGGGCCGGGGTCAATGAGCAGTTCTTC. Translating it yields CASSIGGAGVNEQFF.

This clonotype qualifies as medium-sized (0.01 to 0.1%). The chain couples TRBV19 to TRBJ2-3; 9 nucleotides agree with TRBD1. The trim removed 9 bases at V and 0 bases at J, leaving 4 bases unmatched. Germline V gene lookup returns CDR1 LNHDA and CDR2 SQIVND (reference sequence). The CDR3 sequence is 14 residues long. The DNA of the CDR3 is TGTGCCAGCAGAGACAGGGGGAGCACAGATACGCAGTATTTT. Translation: CASRDRGSTDTQYF.

The V call is TRBV5-5, the J call TRBJ1-6; D is undetermined. Trimming stripped 0 bases from V and 8 bases from J, with 15 bases between. CDR3 length: 16 residues. Germline lookup yields CDR1 SGHKS and CDR2 YYEKEE (reference sequence). This CDR3 reads CASSLATEVLYSPLHF. The CDR3 nucleotides read TGTGCCAGCAGCTTGGCGACTGAGGTATTATATTCACCCCTCCACTTT. Looking up the rest from reference TRBV5-5 and TRBJ1-6 gives the full variable domain: DAGVTQSPTHLIKTRGQQVTLRCSPISGHKSVSWYQQVLGQGPQFIFQYYEKEERGRGNFPDRFSARQFPNYSSELNVNALLLGDSALYLCASSLATEVLYSPLHFGNGTRLTVT.

The chain joins TRBV19 to TRBJ1-1; TRBD1 aligns across 9 bases. The CDR3 is made up of 14 amino acids. With V trimmed by 6 bases and J by 1 base, 3 bases remained unmatched. CDR1 and CDR2 from the germline V gene are LNHDA and SQIVND (reference sequence). CDR3 nucleotides: TGTGCCAGTAGACCGGGACAGGGGAACACTGAAGCTTTCTTT. It yields the protein CASRPGQGNTEAFF.

CDR3 DNA sequence: TGTGCCAGCTCAATTAACAGGGGGATCACTGAAGCTTTCTTT. Its translation is CASSINRGITEAFF. J is TRBJ1-1 and V is TRBV18; 8 bases line up with TRBD1. Germline V gene data show CDR1 as KGHSH and CDR2 as LQKENI. J lost 4 bases, V lost 5 bases, and 6 bases had no gene match. The CDR3 is made up of 14 amino acids. Full variable domain (missing parts from reference TRBV18 and TRBJ1-1): NAGVMQNPRHLVRRRGQEARLRCSPMKGHSHVYWYRQLPEEGLKFMVYLQKENIIDESGMPKERFSAEFPKEGPSILRIQQVVRGDSAAYFCASSINRGITEAFFGQGTRLTVV.

The chain employs TRBV20-1 and TRBJ1-1; D not resolved. The CDR3 is 11 residues long. Germline CDR1 reads DFQATT; CDR2 reads SNEGSKA (reference sequence). Trimming left V 0 bases short and J 5 bases short, with 4 bases between. The CDR3 DNA is TGCAGTGCTAGAGATCAAACTGAAGCTTTCTTT. It specifies CSARDQTEAFF.

The genes are TRBV6-2 or TRBV6-3 and TRBJ1-1; 7 bases are shared with TRBD1. Losses at the gene ends were 5 bases for V and 5 bases for J; bases not matched to a gene: 8. The CDR3 has 14 residues. Germline CDR1 reads MNHEY; CDR2 reads SVGEGT. Written as DNA, the CDR3 is TGTGCCAGCAGTAGTACAGGGGTATTTACTGAAGCTTTCTTT. This gives the protein CASSSTGVFTEAFF.

A word on this clonotype: At one boundary the junction diverges from the germline segment, which might be a read error. CDR3 protein: CASSLSGTASYNEQFF. The CDR3 nucleotides read TGCGCCAGCAGCTTGAGTGGGACGGCATCCTACAATGAGCAGTTCTTC. The V call is TRBV13, the J call TRBJ2-1, with D perhaps TRBD1 or TRBD2 (5 bases each). This CDR3 spans 16 amino acids. From germline, CDR1 is PRHDT and CDR2 FYEKMQ (reference sequence).

This clonotype showed up just once. The chain combines TRBV7-9 with TRBJ2-7; D perhaps matches TRBD2 (7 bases). Deletions cut 0 bases from V and 6 bases from J, with 9 bases between. The germline V gene encodes CDR1 SEHNR and CDR2 FQNEAQ (reference sequence). CDR3 length: 13 residues. CDR3 sequence: CASSLAGGLEQYF. CDR3 DNA sequence: TGTGCCAGCAGCTTAGCGGGGGGGCTCGAGCAGTACTTC. Complete variable domain (other parts from reference TRBV7-9 and TRBJ2-7): DTGVSQNPRHKITKRGQNVTFRCDPISEHNRLYWYRQTLGQGPEFLTYFQNEAQLEKSRLLSDRFSAERPKGSFSTLEIQRTEQGDSAMYLCASSLAGGLEQYFGPGTRLTVT.

The chain combines TRBV12-3 or TRBV12-4 with TRBJ2-2; D assignment may be TRBD1 or TRBD2 (5 bases each). The CDR3 sequence is 12 residues long. With 5 bases removed from V and 5 bases from J, the gap between germline ends came to 6 bases. CDR3 loop: CASSGGTGELFF. The CDR3 coding sequence is TGTGCCAGCAGTGGGGGAACCGGGGAGCTGTTTTTT.